A single sample gave rise to the 20 T cell receptor beta chains below, sequenced in a study of blood T cell repertoires in COVID-19 (dated by TCRdb to 2018 to 2020). Receptor amplification or capture employed the immunoSEQ multiplex PCR assay. TCRdb carries this immuneACCESS record with in-frame sequences only. Its versions omit some clonotypes, under half of them owing to an unresolved V gene in the studies checked, with the rest unexplained. The sample contains about 120,000 clones, 80% to 90% of them found a single time. The ten largest account for approximately 19% of the sample. Source material: peripheral blood. The receptor source for this set is a human donor with acute or convalescent COVID-19. The donor label of this sample is uncertain.

The gene calls are TRBV4-2 and TRBJ2-1, with no clear D. Germline CDR1 and CDR2: LGHNA and YNFKEQ. The CDR3 sequence is 16 residues long. The V and J ends lost 0 bases and 9 bases respectively, with 18 bases between them. CDR3 in DNA: TGTGCCAGCAGCCAAGATTCCGCCAGGATCGGTCTTGAGCAGTTCTTC. It codes for CASSQDSARIGLEQFF.

The J gene is TRBJ1-6, the V gene TRBV4-2, with D perhaps TRBD1 (6 bases). Germline V gene sequence: CDR1 LGHNA, CDR2 YNFKEQ. The CDR3 is 19 residues long. The V gene lost 2 bases and the J gene lost 0 bases, with 17 bases spanning the gap. The CDR3 region is CASSQRSGAQSSYNSPLHF. The CDR3 coding sequence is TGTGCCAGCAGCCAACGCTCAGGGGCCCAGAGCTCCTATAATTCACCCCTCCACTTT.

To note about this clone: A junction end diverges from the germline sequence, so it may reflect a read error. The chain employs TRBV5-1 and TRBJ2-2; perhaps TRBD1 as D (6 bases). Germline-derived CDR1 and CDR2 are SGHRS and YFSETQ. The length of the CDR3 is 15 residues. DNA of the CDR3: TGCGCCAGCAGCCTCGAAGGACAGCCGTCCGGTGAGCTGTTTTTT. It encodes CASSLEGQPSGELFF.

J is TRBJ2-1 and V is TRBV7-2; D is uncertain. V was trimmed by 1 base and J by 8 bases, leaving 6 bases between them. The CDR3 is 12 amino acids. Germline V lookup: CDR1 SGHTA, CDR2 FQGNSA. The CDR3 region is CASSLVADEQFF. The CDR3 nucleotides read TGTGCCAGCAGCTTAGTGGCGGATGAGCAGTTCTTC.

This chain uses TRBV7-2 with TRBJ1-2; the D is unclear. Germline V gene lookup returns CDR1 SGHTA and CDR2 FQGNSA. Trimming took 4 bases from V and 2 from J, leaving 8 bases between them. The CDR3 runs 13 residues. CDR3 nucleotide sequence: TGTGCCAGCAGCTCGACGGGAAACTATGGCTACACCTTC. Translated, it gives CASSSTGNYGYTF.

The V and J genes are TRBV24-1 and TRBJ2-3; 10 bases map to TRBD2. V lost 4 bases, J lost 4 bases, and 7 bases stayed unmatched. The CDR3 is 16 amino acids. Germline V gives CDR1 KGHDR, CDR2 SFDVKD. CDR3 residues: CATSDPKAGGPDTQYF. The CDR3 bases are TGTGCCACCAGTGACCCCAAAGCGGGAGGGCCAGATACGCAGTATTTT.

This clone was picked up one time. The chain links TRBV7-9 to TRBJ2-3; 8 nucleotides align to TRBD2. In germline, CDR1 is SEHNR, CDR2 FQNEAQ (reference sequence). CDR3 length equals 15 residues. The ends lost 7 bases at V and 3 bases at J; junction bases unmatched: 9. The CDR3 protein is CASIPTAGVTDTQYF. CDR3 in DNA: TGTGCCAGCATTCCTACAGCGGGAGTAACAGATACGCAGTATTTT.

The V gene is TRBV7-2, the J gene TRBJ1-1; D call uncertain. Germline values: CDR1 SGHTA, CDR2 FQGNSA. The CDR3 runs 15 residues. With 2 bases removed from V and 0 bases from J, the gap between germline ends came to 10 bases. The CDR3 loop is CASSLWGAMNTEAFF. The DNA for the CDR3 is TGTGCCAGCAGCTTATGGGGAGCAATGAACACTGAAGCTTTCTTT.

The rearrangement joins TRBV6-2 or TRBV6-3 to TRBJ2-2, with a weak D call TRBD2 (5 bases). The CDR3 loop spans 16 amino acids. Germline loops: CDR1 MNHEY, CDR2 SVGEGT. Trimming took 2 bases from V and 1 from J, leaving 11 bases between them. DNA of the CDR3: TGTGCCAGCAGTTACCGCACTGGAGGGAACACCGGGGAGCTGTTTTTT. Its protein product is CASSYRTGGNTGELFF.

Regarding this clone: The sample holds other DNA sequences that translate to the same CDR3. The CDR3 DNA sequence: TGTGCCAGCAGTCTAACCGGGACAGGGGGTGAAAAACTGTTTTTT. It yields the protein CASSLTGTGGEKLFF. The chain has TRBV6-2 or TRBV6-3 and TRBJ1-4, with 11 bases matching TRBD1. The CDR3 extends over 15 amino acids. J lost 7 bases, V lost 5 bases, and 6 bases had no gene match. Germline-derived CDR1 and CDR2 are MNHEY and SVGEGT.

The chain carries TRBV28 and TRBJ2-7, with a tentative D call TRBD1 (6 bases). Germline CDR1 MDHEN, CDR2 SYDVKM. CDR3 size: 13 residues. Trimming cost V 6 bases and J 5 bases, with 14 bases left between them. CDR3 protein: CASRSTGFNEQYF. The CDR3 nucleotides read TGTGCCAGCAGGAGCACAGGGTTCAACGAGCAGTACTTC.

V is TRBV28 and J is TRBJ1-2; D remains ambiguous. V lost 4 bases and J lost 4, with 13 bases in between. There are 14 residues in the CDR3. The germline CDR1 and CDR2 sequences are MDHEN and SYDVKM. DNA for the CDR3: TGTGCCAGCAGTTCACCTACGGGTGGCTATGGCTACACCTTC. Its translation: CASSSPTGGYGYTF.

The table lists this clone with a count of one. DNA of the CDR3: TGTGCCAGCAGTCGTAGCGGGATCGAGGGGGAGCTGTTTTTT. This encodes CASSRSGIEGELFF. The chain links TRBV6-5 to TRBJ2-2, with 8 bases matching TRBD2. This CDR3 region has 14 residues. Germline trimming cut 5 bases from V and 8 bases from J; bases unmatched to any gene: 7. The germline V gene has CDR1 MNHEY and CDR2 SVGAGI.

The chain uses TRBV3-1 (or the pseudogene TRBV3-2) and TRBJ2-7; 10 bases map to TRBD1. CDR1 is LGHDT, CDR2 YNNKEL, per germline (reference sequence). J lost 4 bases, V lost 0 bases, and 12 bases had no gene match. The CDR3 loop spans 18 amino acids. The CDR3 coding sequence is TGTGCCAGCAGCCAAGATCTCGTCGACAGGGGGCTTAAGTACGAGCAGTACTTC. Its translation is CASSQDLVDRGLKYEQYF.

This chain connects TRBV9 to TRBJ1-4; D remains unclear. Germline V lookup: CDR1 SGDLS, CDR2 YYNGEE. V gave up 4 bases and J gave up 5 bases, with 21 bases separating them. The CDR3 consists of 17 residues. The CDR3 nucleotides read TGTGCCAGCAGCTCCCCTGGAGGGCTCAGTCCGAATGAAAAACTGTTTTTT. This sequence encodes CASSSPGGLSPNEKLFF.

The J gene is TRBJ1-2, the V gene TRBV28, with D possibly being TRBD1 (5 bases). This CDR3 spans 15 amino acids. V dropped 3 bases and J dropped 8 bases, with 19 bases sitting between them. Germline loops: CDR1 MDHEN, CDR2 SYDVKM. CDR3 loop: CASSLGRRVSGGYTF. The DNA of the CDR3 is TGTGCCAGCAGTTTGGGCCGCAGGGTCTCAGGCGGCTACACCTTC.

This clone was seen once. The chain recombines TRBV18 with TRBJ2-7; no reliable D call. Germline loops: CDR1 KGHSH, CDR2 LQKENI. The CDR3 loop spans 12 amino acids. Trimming left V 5 bases short and J 4 bases short, with 9 bases between. The chain's CDR3 is CASSIEKYEQYF. DNA for the CDR3: TGTGCCAGCTCAATAGAAAAGTACGAGCAGTACTTC.

In its sample, this clone was seen a few times. The chain uses TRBV19 and TRBJ1-5; D not resolved. Trimming left V 4 bases short and J 8 bases short, with 18 bases between. CDR1 is LNHDA, CDR2 SQIVND, per germline (reference sequence). The CDR3 extends over 15 amino acids. CDR3 nucleotide sequence: TGTGCCAGTAGTACCCGCAGCGCCGCAGAAGAGCCCCAGCATTTT. This codes for CASSTRSAAEEPQHF.

The rearrangement links TRBV3-1 (or the pseudogene TRBV3-2) to TRBJ2-7; weak D call: TRBD1 (5 bases). This CDR3 spans 13 amino acids. Trimming stripped 5 bases from V and 3 bases from J, with 11 bases between. Germline-derived CDR1 and CDR2 are LGHDT and YNNKEL (reference sequence). CDR3 residues: CASSEIDSYEQYF. The DNA of the CDR3 is TGTGCCAGCAGCGAAATAGACAGCTACGAGCAGTACTTC.

V gene TRBV9 combines with J gene TRBJ2-3, with TRBD2 matching 9 bases. CDR1 and CDR2 from the germline V gene are SGDLS and YYNGEE. V shed 0 bases and J 6 bases; nucleotides not matched to a gene: 8. The CDR3 has 16 residues. The CDR3 region is CASSVGTSVFWDTQYF. CDR3 sequence (DNA): TGTGCCAGCAGCGTAGGGACTAGCGTTTTCTGGGATACGCAGTATTTT.